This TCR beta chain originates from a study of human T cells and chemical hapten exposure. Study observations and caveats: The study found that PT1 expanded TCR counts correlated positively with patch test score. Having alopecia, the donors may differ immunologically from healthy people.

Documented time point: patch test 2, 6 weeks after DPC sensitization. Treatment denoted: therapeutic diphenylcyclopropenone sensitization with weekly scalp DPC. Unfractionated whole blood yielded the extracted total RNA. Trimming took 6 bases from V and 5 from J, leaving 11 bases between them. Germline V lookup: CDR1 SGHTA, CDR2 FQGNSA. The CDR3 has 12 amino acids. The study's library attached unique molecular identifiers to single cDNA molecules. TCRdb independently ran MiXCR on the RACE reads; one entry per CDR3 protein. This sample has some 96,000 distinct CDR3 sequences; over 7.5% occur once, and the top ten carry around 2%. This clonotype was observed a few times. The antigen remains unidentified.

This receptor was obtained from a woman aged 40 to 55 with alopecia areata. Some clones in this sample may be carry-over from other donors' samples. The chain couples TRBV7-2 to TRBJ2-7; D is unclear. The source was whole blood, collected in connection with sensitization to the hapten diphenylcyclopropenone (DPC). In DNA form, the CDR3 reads TGTGCCAGCAGATTTGACTTGGACGAGCAGTACTTC. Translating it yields CASRFDLDEQYF.